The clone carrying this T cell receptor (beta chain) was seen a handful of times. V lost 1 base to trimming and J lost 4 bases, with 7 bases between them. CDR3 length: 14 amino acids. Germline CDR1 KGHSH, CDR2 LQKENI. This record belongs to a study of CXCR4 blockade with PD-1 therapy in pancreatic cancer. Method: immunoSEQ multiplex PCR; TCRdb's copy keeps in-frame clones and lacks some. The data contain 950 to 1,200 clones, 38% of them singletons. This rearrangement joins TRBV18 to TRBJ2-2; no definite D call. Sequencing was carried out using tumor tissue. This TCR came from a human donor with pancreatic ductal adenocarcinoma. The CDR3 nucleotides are TGTGCCAGCTCACCACGCTCCCTCACCGGGGAGCTGTTTTTT. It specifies CASSPRSLTGELFF.